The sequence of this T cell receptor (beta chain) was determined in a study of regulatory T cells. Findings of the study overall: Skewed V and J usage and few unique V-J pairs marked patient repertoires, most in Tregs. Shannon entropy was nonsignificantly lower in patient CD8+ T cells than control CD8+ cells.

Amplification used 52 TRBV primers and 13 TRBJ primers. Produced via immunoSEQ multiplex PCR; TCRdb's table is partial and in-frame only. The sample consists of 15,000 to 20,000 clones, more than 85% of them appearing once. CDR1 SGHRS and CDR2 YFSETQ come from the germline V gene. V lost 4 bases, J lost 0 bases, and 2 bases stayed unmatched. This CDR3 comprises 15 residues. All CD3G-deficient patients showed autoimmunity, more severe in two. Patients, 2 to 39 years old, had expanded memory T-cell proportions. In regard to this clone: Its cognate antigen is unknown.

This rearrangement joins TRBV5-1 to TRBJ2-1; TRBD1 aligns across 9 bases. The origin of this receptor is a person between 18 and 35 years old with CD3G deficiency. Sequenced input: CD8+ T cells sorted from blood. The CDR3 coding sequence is TGCGCCAGCAGCGTGACAGGGGGCTCCTACAATGAGCAGTTCTTC. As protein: CASSVTGGSYNEQFF.